The source of this T cell receptor beta chain is a study of OX40 agonist ivuxolimab in advanced cancers. Study-level results: Both CD4+ and CD8+ T cell populations in blood had undergone clonal expansion by week 6 at 0.1 to 3.0 mg/kg.

Remarks on this clone: No antigen is known for it.

Some clones are missing from TCRdb's copy, which holds only in-frame ones; the method was immunoSEQ multiplex PCR. The data contain tens of thousands of clones, about 95% of them singletons. Trimming stripped 1 base from V and 6 bases from J, with 10 bases between. The CDR3 has 14 residues. Germline V CDR1 and CDR2: MNHNS, SASEGT. The gene calls are TRBV6-1 and TRBJ1-5; the D is unclear. This specimen was CD4+ or CD8+ T cells sorted from blood, taken in a trial of the OX40 agonist ivuxolimab. The TCR originated in an adult with an advanced solid tumor such as melanoma, head and neck, liver or kidney cancer. CDR3 residues: CASSEVMWGQPQHF. In DNA, the CDR3 is TGTGCCAGCAGTGAAGTGATGTGGGGTCAGCCCCAGCATTTT.